This T cell receptor beta chain is from a study of blood T cell repertoires in COVID-19. As for the study in general: Sample material is recorded as cDNA or gDNA derived from T cells, B-cell-depleted T cells, or PBMCs.

In assigning cohorts, the study relied on participant-reported clinical history. Germline V CDR1 and CDR2: LNHDA, SQIVND (reference sequence). Trimming cost V 7 bases and J 0 bases, with 15 bases left between them. This CDR3 has 15 amino acids. Libraries were prepared by immunoSEQ multiplex PCR; TCRdb keeps only in-frame clonotypes and omits some of them. The sample includes hundreds of thousands of clones, over 75% of them seen just once. V usage is TRBV19 and J usage is TRBJ1-1; D ambiguous. Material for sequencing was PBMCs or T cells enriched from blood (not recorded which). This clonotype originated in a woman aged 25 to 39 who had recovered from COVID-19. CDR3 protein: CASNDGPYVNTEAFF. Written as DNA, the CDR3 is TGTGCCAGTAACGATGGGCCCTATGTGAACACTGAAGCTTTCTTT. The variable domain in full, with the rest retrieved from reference TRBV19 and TRBJ1-1, is DGGITQSPKYLFRKEGQNVTLSCEQNLNHDAMYWYRQDPGQGLRLIYYSQIVNDFQKGDIAEGYSVSREKKESFPLTVTSAQKNPTAFYLCASNDGPYVNTEAFFGQGTRLTVV.